Sequencing of this T cell receptor (beta chain) was carried out in a study of OX40 agonist ivuxolimab in advanced cancers. Study-wide findings and caveats: The antigen specificity of the peripheral T cells (those that were expanded) was not determined. Relative to CD4+, CD8+ T cells held more expanded clones on average.

CDR1 is MNHNY and CDR2 is SVGAGI in the germline V gene (reference sequence). The CDR3 extends over 16 amino acids. V was shortened by 0 bases and J by 1 base, with 12 bases between the two germline ends. Using immunoSEQ multiplex PCR, the repertoire was profiled, and TCRdb retains in-frame clones only, with some absent. The data show tens of thousands of clones, approximately 79% seen once. A note on this clone: Antigen specificity is unknown.

This chain connects TRBV6-6 to TRBJ2-5; D gene ambiguous. Sequenced here: CD4+ or CD8+ T cells sorted from blood, sampled in a trial of the OX40 agonist ivuxolimab. This TCR came from an adult with an advanced solid tumor such as melanoma, head and neck, liver or kidney cancer. CDR3 bases: TGTGCCAGCAGTTACTCGCAGTACCCAATCCAAGAGACCCAGTACTTC. Translation: CASSYSQYPIQETQYF.